The present TCR beta chain was sequenced within a study of blood T cell repertoires in COVID-19 (dated by TCRdb to 2020 to 2022). About the full investigation: Samples from collaborators originated in the United States, Italy and Spain and spanned both the acute and convalescent phases of COVID-19. The prospective study material was composed of cDNA or gDNA derived from T cells, B-cell-depleted T cells, or PBMCs. Deeply sampled blood TCRbeta repertoires from subjects exposed to, actively infected with, or recovered from COVID-19 were included in the dataset. The repertoires were released in a freely available public database intended as a resource for research on the immune response to SARS-CoV-2. Samples came from the ongoing ImmuneRACE study (first 160 participants) plus 1,254 subjects from 6 global collaborators. Sample metadata almost always included a de-identified subject ID, COVID-19 status, age in years and sex. Where available, HLA class I and class II types were obtained from metadata supplied by the sample provider rather than from assay-based typing.

V is cut by 6 bases and J by 1 base, and the space between the germline ends is 15 bases. Including the terminal cysteine and phenylalanine, the CDR3 comprises 14 residues. Only the CDR3 part of the read is kept: 42 bases, read in frame from the first base. The germline V gene gives CDR1 as SQVTM and CDR2 as ANQGSEA. A note on this clone: Which antigen it targets is not known. No base-level quality is on record; no much larger clone is a single base apart.

Collaborating institutions collected whole blood in K2EDTA tubes following their own protocols. For TCRbeta analysis, collaborators shipped samples as frozen whole blood, isolated PBMCs, or DNA extracted from either of those sample types. TCRbeta CDR3 regions were amplified from genomic DNA using the immunoSEQ Assay, a bias-controlled multiplex PCR. The paper's data handling went like this. The number of nucleated cells in each sample was estimated by amplification of reference gene primers within the assay. Sequence reads were collapsed and filtered to measure the absolute abundance of every unique TCRbeta CDR3 rearrangement. For each sample, productive Simpson clonality was calculated by taking the square root of Simpson's diversity index across productive rearrangements. TCRdb obtained this table from immuneACCESS and retained in-frame rearrangements with V and J assigned. These tables miss some clones; where compared with another copy, unresolved V genes account for less than half of the shortfall, and the remainder is unexplained. V, J and clone size were drawn from that table, and D and trimming were deduced from the DNA. The sample table lists tens of thousands of clones, roughly 77% of them with a count of one. The biggest ten clones account for about 24% of the sample.

Summary of the overall study and its limitations: How much clinical and demographic metadata was included differed by source and by participant, and the metadata was provided uncurated.

The receptor's source is a human donor in a cohort sampled during active COVID-19. Here the chain combines TRBV29-1 and TRBJ1-1; TRBD1 is a weak D gene call, 6 bases matching. Sequencing input: peripheral blood. The CDR3 has the sequence CSVETGWRNTEAFF. The DNA sequence reads TGCAGCGTCGAAACAGGGTGGCGGAACACTGAAGCTTTCTTT.